This T cell receptor beta chain was retrieved from a study of T cells after yellow fever vaccination. Study observations and caveats: Though weaker, the secondary response peaked faster, on day 5 versus 15. After the booster, 96% of CD4 and about nine tenths of CD8 primary-response clones were re-detected.

The CDR3 totals 16 residues. The V gene's germline CDR1 is MNHNY and CDR2 SVGAGI (reference sequence). Between the trimmed V and J ends, which lost 6 bases and 5 bases, there was a span of 22 bases. MiXCR, run by TCRdb on the 5' RACE reads, gives a single entry per CDR3 protein. In the table there are some 300,000 distinct CDR3 sequences, 8.5% to 10% of which are singletons. This clonotype showed up just a few times. Its antigen is as yet unknown. The starting material was CD4+ T cells sorted from PBMCs, obtained 5 days after the yellow fever booster vaccination. The rearrangement joins TRBV6-6 to TRBJ1-2, with D possibly TRBD1 on 5 matching bases. This receptor was identified in a man aged 18 to 29 who received the YFV17D yellow fever vaccine. The chain's CDR3 is CASRGGRASIGYGYTF. The CDR3, as DNA: TGTGCCAGCAGGGGGGGGAGGGCGAGCATCGGGTATGGCTACACCTTC.